These 17 T cell receptor beta chains share one sample of origin, sequenced in a study of blood T cell repertoires in COVID-19. Assay used: immunoSEQ multiplex PCR; TCRdb lists only in-frame clones, some missing. The data hold 170,000 or so clones, with almost 85% observed a single time. Sequencing input: peripheral blood. The receptors come from a man between 18 and 29 years old with active or convalescent COVID-19.

This clone occurred once. The chain combines TRBV5-1 with TRBJ2-7; the D gene is possibly TRBD2 (5 bases). This CDR3 has 14 amino acids. The germline V gene has CDR1 SGHRS and CDR2 YFSETQ. Trimming took 3 bases from V and 0 from J, leaving 10 bases between them. The CDR3 DNA follows: TGCGCCAGCAGCTCCCAAGCGGACTCCTACGAGCAGTACTTC. Protein: CASSSQADSYEQYF.

The chain links TRBV10-3 to TRBJ1-2; D possibly corresponds to TRBD1 (5 bases). The CDR3 covers 13 residues. The germline V gene encodes CDR1 ENHRY and CDR2 SYGVKD. V lost 7 bases and J lost 8, with 17 bases in between. CDR3 residues: CAITPQAHRGYTF. The DNA for the CDR3 is TGTGCCATCACCCCCCAGGCCCACAGGGGCTACACCTTC.

The CDR3 DNA sequence: TGCGCCAGCAGTGAGGTGGGAAGGGGCAGGGAGGTCGAGCAGTACTTC. It is translated as CASSEVGRGREVEQYF. This sequence joins TRBV10-2 and TRBJ2-7; TRBD2 is a possible D gene (6 bases). V shed 2 bases and J shed 6 bases, with 20 bases lying between them. Germline V CDR1 and CDR2: WSHSY, SAAADI. The CDR3 is made up of 16 amino acids.

This clone was picked up one time. The chain joins TRBV12-3 or TRBV12-4 to TRBJ1-5; D is undetermined. The CDR3 is 13 amino acids. Trimming removed 5 bases at V and 6 bases at J, with 11 bases between. The CDR3 DNA is TGTGCCAGCAGTCCTCCTCCGGGTCAGCCCCAGCATTTT. Translating it yields CASSPPPGQPQHF.

The V and J genes are TRBV18 and TRBJ2-6; 8 nucleotides agree with TRBD1. There are 18 residues in the CDR3. The germline V gene has CDR1 KGHSH and CDR2 LQKENI. Losses at the gene ends were 3 bases for V and 0 bases for J; bases not matched to a gene: 7. For the CDR3, the DNA is TGTGCCAGCTCACCTTGGACAGGGAAAAGCTCTGGGGCCAACGTCCTGACTTTC. Translating it yields CASSPWTGKSSGANVLTF.

The gene calls are TRBV5-4 and TRBJ2-3; D is ambiguous. The CDR3 loop spans 14 amino acids. In germline, CDR1 is SGHNT, CDR2 YYREEE (reference sequence). V lost 1 base, J lost 5 bases, and 11 bases lay in between. CDR3 amino acids: CASSLISSRDTQYF. The CDR3 DNA is TGTGCCAGCAGCTTGATCTCAAGTAGAGATACGCAGTATTTT.

V usage is TRBV12-2 and J usage is TRBJ2-2; whether TRBD1, the table's D call, matches the DNA was not checked. TRBV12-2 is a pseudogene segment. The CDR3 runs 15 residues. This chain's CDR3 is CASRLRGVRTGELFF. DNA for the CDR3: TGTGCAAGTCGCTTAAGGGGCGTGAGAACCGGGGAGCTGTTTTTT.

The rearrangement uses TRBV11-2 and TRBJ2-7; 7 positions match TRBD1. This CDR3 region has 15 residues. The V gene's germline CDR1 is SGHAT and CDR2 FQNNGV. The V and J ends lost 4 bases and 2 bases, in that order; junction bases with no gene match: 8. The CDR3 spells CASSSVRDSTYEQYF. Here the CDR3 DNA reads TGTGCCAGCAGCTCAGTCCGGGACAGCACCTACGAGCAGTACTTC.

V gene TRBV19 combines with J gene TRBJ1-5; 8 bases match TRBD1. The trim removed 6 bases at V and 6 bases at J, leaving 7 bases unmatched. There are 14 residues in the CDR3. Germline CDR1 is LNHDA and CDR2 is SQIVND (reference sequence). DNA for the CDR3: TGTGCCAGTAGACCAACAGGGGGAGGTCAGCCCCAGCATTTT. Translated: CASRPTGGGQPQHF. The whole variable domain, filled in from reference TRBV19 and TRBJ1-5, reads DGGITQSPKYLFRKEGQNVTLSCEQNLNHDAMYWYRQDPGQGLRLIYYSQIVNDFQKGDIAEGYSVSREKKESFPLTVTSAQKNPTAFYLCASRPTGGGQPQHFGDGTRLSIL.

The chain joins TRBV28 to TRBJ2-7, with 9 positions matching TRBD1. Per germline, CDR1 MDHEN and CDR2 SYDVKM. CDR3 size: 16 residues. The V segment lost 4 bases and the J segment 5 bases; nucleotides outside the gene matches: 12. The CDR3 reads CASSSQAGTGIHEQYF. The DNA for the CDR3 is TGTGCCAGCAGTTCTCAAGCCGGGACAGGGATTCACGAGCAGTACTTC.

J is TRBJ2-3 and V is TRBV5-4; 11 positions match TRBD1. Germline V CDR1 and CDR2: SGHNT, YYREEE (reference sequence). The J segment lost 4 bases and the V segment lost 3 bases, leaving 7 bases of the junction unmatched. The CDR3 covers 16 residues. CDR3 residues: CASSWWGDRGADTQYF. In DNA form, the CDR3 reads TGTGCCAGCAGCTGGTGGGGGGACAGGGGGGCAGATACGCAGTATTTT.

CDR3 nucleotide sequence: TGTGCCAGCAGTGACTCATCCAGGGGTAGCAATCAGCCCCAGCATTTT. Translated: CASSDSSRGSNQPQHF. This sequence joins TRBV27 and TRBJ1-5; D possibly corresponds to TRBD1 (6 bases). Between the trimmed V and J ends, which lost 5 bases and 0 bases, there was a span of 14 bases. Per germline, CDR1 MNHEY and CDR2 SMNVEV (reference sequence). CDR3 length: 16 amino acids.

This chain uses TRBV25-1 with TRBJ1-4; D unclear. V was cut by 1 base and J by 7 bases, with 10 bases left in between. Germline V gives CDR1 MGHDK, CDR2 SYGVNS. This CDR3 region has 14 residues. This CDR3 is CASSEFGVSEKLFF. The CDR3 region has the DNA TGTGCCAGCAGTGAATTCGGGGTGTCTGAAAAACTGTTTTTT.

The chain carries TRBV7-3 and TRBJ2-1; TRBD2 matches at 14 bases. This CDR3 spans 16 amino acids. CDR1 and CDR2 from the germline V gene are SGHTA and FQGTGA. The V and J ends lost 5 bases and 8 bases, in that order; junction bases with no gene match: 8. Here the CDR3 reads CASSREGLAGVDEQFF. CDR3 nucleotides: TGTGCCAGCAGCCGGGAGGGACTAGCGGGAGTTGATGAGCAGTTCTTC.

The rearrangement uses TRBV27 and TRBJ1-5; weak D call: TRBD1 (6 bases). The CDR3 is made up of 16 amino acids. V dropped 2 bases and J dropped 0 bases, with 11 bases sitting between them. Germline V CDR1 and CDR2: MNHEY, SMNVEV (reference sequence). The CDR3 coding sequence is TGTGCCAGCAGTTTAAACGGACAGCTTAGCAATCAGCCCCAGCATTTT. Its protein is CASSLNGQLSNQPQHF.

The chain couples TRBV27 to TRBJ1-6; 8 nucleotides agree with TRBD1. Germline CDR1 reads MNHEY; CDR2 reads SMNVEV (reference sequence). Germline trimming cut 5 bases from V and 7 bases from J; bases unmatched to any gene: 4. This CDR3 contains 14 residues. The CDR3 DNA follows: TGTGCCAGCAGTCCAGGGGGCCGGAATTCACCCCTCCACTTT. Its translation is CASSPGGRNSPLHF.

This chain links TRBV6-1 with TRBJ1-5; weak D call: TRBD1 (5 bases). V was clipped by 6 bases and J by 1 base, with 13 bases between them. The V gene's germline CDR1 is MNHNS and CDR2 SASEGT. This CDR3 is built from 15 residues. The CDR3 sequence: CASRLQDISNQPQHF. The CDR3 DNA sequence: TGTGCCAGCAGATTACAGGATATAAGCAATCAGCCCCAGCATTTT.